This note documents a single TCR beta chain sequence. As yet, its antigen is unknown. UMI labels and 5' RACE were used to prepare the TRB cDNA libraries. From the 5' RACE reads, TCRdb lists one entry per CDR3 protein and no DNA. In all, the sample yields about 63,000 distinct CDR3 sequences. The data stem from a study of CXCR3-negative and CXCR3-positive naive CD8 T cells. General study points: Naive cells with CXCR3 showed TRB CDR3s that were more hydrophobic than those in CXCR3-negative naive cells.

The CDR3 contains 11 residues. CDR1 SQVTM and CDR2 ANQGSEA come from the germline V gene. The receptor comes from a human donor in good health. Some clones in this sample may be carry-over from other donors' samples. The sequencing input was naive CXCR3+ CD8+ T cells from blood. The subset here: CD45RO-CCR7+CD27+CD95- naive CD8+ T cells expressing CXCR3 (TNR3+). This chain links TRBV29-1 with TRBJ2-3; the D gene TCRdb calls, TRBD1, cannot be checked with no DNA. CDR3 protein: CSSRGMDTQYF.